This T cell receptor (beta chain) is drawn from a study of human T cells and chemical hapten exposure. Germline loops: CDR1 SGHTA, CDR2 FQGNSA. The CDR3 totals 15 residues. J was trimmed by 2 bases and V by 5 bases; bases with no gene match: 6. TCRdb ran MiXCR on the RACE reads and lists one entry per CDR3 protein. The table lists about 64,000 distinct CDR3 sequences, 11% of them singletons. Time point specified: patch test 3, about 24 weeks after DPC sensitization. Treatment in this sample: therapeutic diphenylcyclopropenone sensitization with weekly scalp DPC. This clonotype showed up many times. The chain carries TRBV7-2 and TRBJ2-7; 10 nucleotides align to TRBD1. The receptor comes from a young woman with alopecia areata. Some clones in this sample may be carry-over from other donors' samples. The sequences come from whole blood, collected in connection with sensitization to the hapten diphenylcyclopropenone (DPC). CDR3 nucleotide sequence: TGTGCCAGCAGCCAGACAGGGGGCCCCGCCTACGAGCAGTACTTC. Protein: CASSQTGGPAYEQYF.